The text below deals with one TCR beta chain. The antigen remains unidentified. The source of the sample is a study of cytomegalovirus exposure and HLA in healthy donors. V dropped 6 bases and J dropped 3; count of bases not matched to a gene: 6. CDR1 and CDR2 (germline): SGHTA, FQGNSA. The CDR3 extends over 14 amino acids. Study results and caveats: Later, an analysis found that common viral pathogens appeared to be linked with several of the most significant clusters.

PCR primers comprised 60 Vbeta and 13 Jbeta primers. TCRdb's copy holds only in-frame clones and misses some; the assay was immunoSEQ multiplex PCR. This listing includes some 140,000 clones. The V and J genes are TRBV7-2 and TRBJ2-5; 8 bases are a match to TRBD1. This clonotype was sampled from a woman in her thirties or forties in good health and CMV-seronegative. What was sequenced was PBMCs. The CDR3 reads CASSWTGKEETQYF. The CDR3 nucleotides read TGTGCCAGCAGTTGGACAGGGAAGGAAGAGACCCAGTACTTC.